This TCR beta chain came from a study of control samples from healthy donors and cancer patients. Sequencing was performed with immunoSEQ multiplex PCR; in TCRdb, only in-frame clones are kept and a portion is missing. The sample has 150,000 to 200,000 clones, roughly nine tenths seen once. Germline CDR1 is SGHVS and CDR2 is FNYEAQ. V lost 4 bases and J lost 4, with 12 bases in between. The CDR3 is 14 residues long. The material sequenced was blood. This TCR derives from a woman aged 25 to 39 in good health. The chain links TRBV7-6 to TRBJ2-3; D is possibly TRBD1 or TRBD2 (5 bases each). CDR3 nucleotides: TGTGCCAGCAGCTCCTACACGGGGCCAGATACGCAGTATTTT. Translated, it gives CASSSYTGPDTQYF.